This TCR beta chain came from a study of blood T cell repertoires in COVID-19. TCRdb keeps only in-frame clones here, not all; method: immunoSEQ multiplex PCR. In the table there are around 60,000 clones, 85% of which are singletons. This sequence was found in an older man with acute or convalescent COVID-19. The sequenced sample was peripheral blood.

The CDR3 DNA reads as TGTGCCAGCAGCTTAATGTTGGGCGGGTCCTACGAGCAGTACTTC. Translating gives CASSLMLGGSYEQYF. The chain uses TRBV7-9 and TRBJ2-7; maybe TRBD2 (5 bases). CDR3 length equals 15 residues. Trimming shortened V by 2 bases and J by 1 base, and 12 bases separated the two germline ends. CDR1 is SEHNR and CDR2 is FQNEAQ in the germline V gene (reference sequence). Complete variable domain (other parts from reference TRBV7-9 and TRBJ2-7): DTGVSQNPRHKITKRGQNVTFRCDPISEHNRLYWYRQTLGQGPEFLTYFQNEAQLEKSRLLSDRFSAERPKGSFSTLEIQRTEQGDSAMYLCASSLMLGGSYEQYFGPGTRLTVT.